This is a list of T cell receptor beta chains from one sample in a study of OX40 agonist ivuxolimab in advanced cancers. Repertoires were generated with immunoSEQ multiplex PCR, while TCRdb's copy carries only in-frame clones and drops some. Among 55,000 to 60,000 clones listed, 75% to 90% were seen once. This sample comprised CD4+ or CD8+ T cells sorted from blood, obtained in a trial of the OX40 agonist ivuxolimab. These receptors were obtained from an adult with an advanced solid tumor such as melanoma, head and neck, liver or kidney cancer. CDR3s leave out the opening cysteine and the closing phenylalanine or tryptophan. Each record gives: V gene, J gene, CDR3 length, CDR3 protein.

v_gene: TRBV9
j_gene: TRBJ2-5
len: 16
CDR3aa: ASSVRPSGTWYQETQY

v_gene: TRBV16
j_gene: TRBJ1-1
len: 14
CDR3aa: ASSQTGGEMNTEAF

v_gene: TRBV7-8
j_gene: TRBJ2-7
len: 12
CDR3aa: ASRQGRDSYEQY

v_gene: TRBV6-6
j_gene: TRBJ1-5
len: 12
CDR3aa: ASGSTESNQPQH

v_gene: TRBV19
j_gene: TRBJ2-1
len: 12
CDR3aa: ASSILLPLHEQF

v_gene: TRBV29-1
j_gene: TRBJ2-3
len: 9
CDR3aa: SVTDRGSQY

v_gene: TRBV30
j_gene: TRBJ2-7
len: 11
CDR3aa: AWSVGGADEQY

v_gene: TRBV5-8
j_gene: TRBJ2-6
len: 13
CDR3aa: ASSLGSSGANVLT

v_gene: TRBV28
j_gene: TRBJ1-3
len: 13
CDR3aa: ASNKRGSSGNTIY

v_gene: TRBV10-1
j_gene: TRBJ2-4
len: 11
CDR3aa: ASNRVSKNIQY

v_gene: TRBV14
j_gene: TRBJ1-4
len: 12
CDR3aa: ASSQGGAEEKLF

v_gene: TRBV6-6
j_gene: TRBJ1-1
len: 13
CDR3aa: ASSYLDQGNTEAF

v_gene: TRBV7-7
j_gene: TRBJ2-5
len: 11
CDR3aa: ASSLGSQETQY

v_gene: TRBV5-1
j_gene: TRBJ1-4
len: 15
CDR3aa: ASSLLGRAGKYEKLF

v_gene: TRBV7-2
j_gene: TRBJ1-5
len: 12
CDR3aa: ASSLVSGGQPQH

v_gene: TRBV10-2
j_gene: TRBJ2-7
len: 13
CDR3aa: ASRTGTGASYEQY

v_gene: TRBV7-7
j_gene: TRBJ2-5
len: 13
CDR3aa: ASSLGGLAGETQY

v_gene: TRBV10-3
j_gene: TRBJ1-1
len: 14
CDR3aa: AISESLGRKNTEAF

v_gene: TRBV5-1
j_gene: TRBJ2-7
len: 12
CDR3aa: ASSLLADSYEQY

v_gene: TRBV7-3
j_gene: TRBJ2-6
len: 12
CDR3aa: ASSLQVGANVLT

v_gene: TRBV5-1
j_gene: TRBJ2-5
len: 14
CDR3aa: ASSLAGSVPQETQY

v_gene: TRBV4-3
j_gene: TRBJ2-5
len: 11
CDR3aa: ASSQADWETQY

v_gene: TRBV15
j_gene: TRBJ2-7
len: 12
CDR3aa: ATSRDYASGHQY

v_gene: TRBV7-2
j_gene: TRBJ1-2
len: 11
CDR3aa: ASSPGPNYGYT

v_gene: TRBV10-3
j_gene: TRBJ1-2
len: 11
CDR3aa: AISVGGFYGYT

v_gene: TRBV6-5
j_gene: TRBJ2-7
len: 9
CDR3aa: ASSMRDRQY

v_gene: TRBV27
j_gene: TRBJ1-3
len: 11
CDR3aa: ASSSGVGNTIY

v_gene: TRBV10-3
j_gene: TRBJ1-4
len: 15
CDR3aa: AISEYYWTVPNEKLF

v_gene: TRBV6-6
j_gene: TRBJ1-5
len: 13
CDR3aa: ASSPGTGLNQPQH

v_gene: TRBV20-1
j_gene: TRBJ2-7
len: 9
CDR3aa: SATDLHEQY

v_gene: TRBV7-9
j_gene: TRBJ2-3
len: 12
CDR3aa: ASSPGPTADTQY

v_gene: TRBV28
j_gene: TRBJ2-3
len: 14
CDR3aa: ASSEGLASQTDTQY

v_gene: TRBV11-2
j_gene: TRBJ1-1
len: 11
CDR3aa: ASSPQLFRRAF

v_gene: TRBV25-1
j_gene: TRBJ2-1
len: 12
CDR3aa: ASTKTNSYNEQF

v_gene: TRBV2
j_gene: TRBJ1-1
len: 9
CDR3aa: ASSLLKEAF

v_gene: TRBV7-6
j_gene: TRBJ2-1
len: 12
CDR3aa: ASSVMMGSDEQF

v_gene: TRBV7-2
j_gene: TRBJ2-5
len: 12
CDR3aa: ASSLGWGQETQY

v_gene: TRBV19
j_gene: TRBJ1-2
len: 15
CDR3aa: ASSMMGDGTRLYGYT

v_gene: TRBV10-1
j_gene: TRBJ2-3
len: 13
CDR3aa: ASSDVPGGEDTQY

v_gene: TRBV5-1
j_gene: TRBJ2-5
len: 14
CDR3aa: ASSLGVAYMQETQY

v_gene: TRBV7-3
j_gene: TRBJ1-2
len: 12
CDR3aa: ASSPGGLGGGYT

v_gene: TRBV6-1
j_gene: .
len: 12
CDR3aa: ASSEGWGGYEQY